This record covers a single TCR beta chain. These data originate in a study of cytomegalovirus exposure and HLA in healthy donors. The PCR made use of 60 Vbeta and 13 Jbeta primers. The repertoire was sequenced with immunoSEQ multiplex PCR; TCRdb's copy has only in-frame clones and lacks some. The table includes 120,000 to 150,000 clones, roughly 76% detected once. Germline lookup yields CDR1 MNHEY and CDR2 SMNVEV (reference sequence). The CDR3 has 13 residues. Trimming took off 5 bases at V and 1 base at J, with 8 bases between the two ends. The receptor's source is a female donor in good health and CMV-seronegative. Sequenced sample: PBMCs. This sequence joins TRBV27 and TRBJ2-5, with a possible D match to TRBD2 (6 bases). CDR3 sequence reads: CASSPGLQETQYF. As DNA, the CDR3 is TGTGCCAGCAGTCCGGGACTCCAAGAGACCCAGTACTTC.